This note documents a single TCR beta chain sequence. The antigen it recognizes is unknown. The input lacks base qualities; no much larger clone sits a single base away. The time point label of this sample denotes: peripheral blood 6 weeks after treatment start. The cohort comprised fewer than 35 patients with locally advanced or metastatic urothelial carcinoma treated at Memorial Sloan Kettering on a trial protocol. Peripheral blood mononuclear cells were collected pretreatment and during treatment, with between 1 and 8 total time points obtained per patient. The Qiagen DNeasy Blood extraction kit was used to purify genomic DNA from total PBMCs and tumor samples. Collected pretreatment and during treatment, PBMCs were isolated and stored as previously described. CDR1 and CDR2, per the germline V gene (reference sequence), are LNHDA and SQIVND. The CDR3 goes from the cysteine to the phenylalanine over 16 residues. The only DNA kept is the CDR3, 48 bases in frame from the first base. Between the V and J ends, shortened by 4 bases and 7 bases respectively, the junction contains 20 bases.

This entry is derived from a study of PD-L1 blockade in urothelial cancer (dated by TCRdb to 2017 to 2019). About the investigation overall: Therapy was started in about 2014 for all patients, and atezolizumab 1,200 mg was administered intravenously every 3 weeks. About 90% of the roughly 30 patients were males with bladder-origin urothelial cancer, and about 65% of the roughly 30 reported a prior smoking history. Patients had an ECOG performance status of 0 or 1 and had received between 0 and 3 prior chemotherapy regimens. Blood samples were analyzed at 3 weeks after treatment start (second dose) and at 6 weeks after treatment start. Blood samples gave median yields of about 150,000 T cells and more than 80,000 unique TCRs, along with a median clonality of approximately 0.08. The study was an exploratory multi-omic analysis of somatic, immune and clinical correlates of response to PD-L1 blockade with atezolizumab in urothelial cancer. Pretreatment tumor samples, along with matched peripheral blood collected serially before and after atezolizumab treatment, underwent TCR sequencing. Durable clinical benefit was defined as a progression-free survival longer than 6 months, and TCR features were additionally tested against progression-free survival and overall survival. In the same patients who had TCR sequencing, pretreatment tumors also underwent whole exome sequencing and RNA sequencing. Durable clinical benefit was achieved by nine patients but not by the remaining 20. Over 28 patients had pretreatment blood TCR-seq, around 25 had at least one posttreatment blood collection, and around 25 had tumor TCR-seq.

To estimate absolute template abundance from read counts, synthetic TCR analog templates were spiked into each PCR. The immunoSEQ assay was used to amplify TCRbeta CDR3 regions from genomic DNA with bias-controlled V and J gene primers. Rearranged TCRbeta segments were sequenced at approximately 20X coverage. From the authors' description of their analysis: Sequencing errors were corrected by clustering, and CDR3s were annotated against IMGT so that V, D and J genes could be assigned. Downstream analyses used only productive TCRbeta rearrangements, leaving out any out-of-frame or stop-codon sequences. Clonality was calculated as one minus the Shannon entropy normalized by the log of the number of unique productive sequences. Fisher's exact test with Benjamini-Hochberg correction, at a threshold of adjusted p below 0.01, was used to find clones that differed between time points or between blood and tumor. TCRdb obtained this table from immuneACCESS and retained in-frame rearrangements with V and J assigned. These tables miss some clones; where compared with another copy, unresolved V genes account for less than half of the shortfall, and the remainder is unexplained. That table supplies the V and J calls and clone size; D and trimming were determined from the DNA. The sample table shows 75,000 to 95,000 clones, and around 93% are seen once. The ten largest clonotypes hold roughly 0.8% of the sample.

The paper's findings and limits, for the study overall: At 3 weeks after the start of treatment, tumor-associated TCR clones in peripheral blood had expanded more in patients with durable benefit (n of about 20, p = 0.022). Because the sample size was small (n ≈ 29) and many of the analyses were exploratory, the results are meant to be hypothesis-generating. A pretreatment peripheral blood TCR clonality below the median was linked to improved progression-free and overall survival.

This specimen consisted of PBMCs, obtained around atezolizumab (anti-PD-L1) treatment. The TCR was taken from a woman of 80 years or more with urothelial cancer. The sequence is built from TRBV19 and TRBJ2-1; TRBD1 might be the D gene, on 6 matching bases. This receptor has the CDR3 CASSTNPPAGENEQFF. The DNA sequence reads TGTGCCAGTAGTACCAATCCCCCCGCAGGGGAAAATGAGCAGTTCTTC.